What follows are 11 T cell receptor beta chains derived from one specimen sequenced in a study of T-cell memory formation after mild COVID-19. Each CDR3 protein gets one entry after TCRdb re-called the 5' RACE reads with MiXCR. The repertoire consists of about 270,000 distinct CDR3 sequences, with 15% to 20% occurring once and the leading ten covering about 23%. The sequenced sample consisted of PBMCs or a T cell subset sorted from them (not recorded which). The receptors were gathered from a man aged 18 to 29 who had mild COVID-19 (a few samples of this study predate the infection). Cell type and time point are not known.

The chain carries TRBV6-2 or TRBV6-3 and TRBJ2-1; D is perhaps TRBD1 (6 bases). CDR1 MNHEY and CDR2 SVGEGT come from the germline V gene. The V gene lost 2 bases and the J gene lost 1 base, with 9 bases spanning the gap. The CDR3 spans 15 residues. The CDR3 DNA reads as TGTGCCAGCAGTTACCAACAGGGTTCCTACAATGAGCAGTTCTTC. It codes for CASSYQQGSYNEQFF.

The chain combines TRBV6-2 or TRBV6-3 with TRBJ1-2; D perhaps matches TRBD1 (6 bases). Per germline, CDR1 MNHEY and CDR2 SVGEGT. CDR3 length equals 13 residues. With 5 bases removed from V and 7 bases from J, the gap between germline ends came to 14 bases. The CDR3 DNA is TGTGCCAGCAGTGAACAGGGTAATCTTGGCTACACCTTC. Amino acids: CASSEQGNLGYTF.

The CDR3 loop is CASSLGMDTEAFF. The CDR3 nucleotides read TGTGCCAGCAGCTTAGGTATGGACACTGAAGCTTTCTTT. The chain carries TRBV7-2 and TRBJ1-1; D unclear. Germline CDR1 and CDR2: SGHTA and FQGNSA. The length of the CDR3 is 13 residues. Trimming stripped 1 base from V and 3 bases from J, with 6 bases between.

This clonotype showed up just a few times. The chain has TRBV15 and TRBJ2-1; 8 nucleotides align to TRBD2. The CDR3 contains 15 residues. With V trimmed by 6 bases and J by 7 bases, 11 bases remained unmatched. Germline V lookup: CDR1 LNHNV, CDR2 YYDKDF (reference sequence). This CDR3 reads CATRPGAGGSNEQFF. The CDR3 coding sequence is TGTGCCACCAGGCCGGGGGCGGGGGGATCAAATGAGCAGTTCTTC.

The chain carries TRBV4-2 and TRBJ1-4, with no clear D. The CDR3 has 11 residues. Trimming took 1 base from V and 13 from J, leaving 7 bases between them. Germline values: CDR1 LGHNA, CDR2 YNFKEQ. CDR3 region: CASSQGRGLFF. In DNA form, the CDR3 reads TGTGCCAGCAGCCAAGGACGTGGACTGTTTTTT.

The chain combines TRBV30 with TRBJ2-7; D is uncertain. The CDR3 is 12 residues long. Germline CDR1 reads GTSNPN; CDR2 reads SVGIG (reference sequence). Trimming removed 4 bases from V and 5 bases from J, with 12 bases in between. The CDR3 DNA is TGTGCCTGGAATCAAGGAATCAACGAGCAGTACTTC. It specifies CAWNQGINEQYF.

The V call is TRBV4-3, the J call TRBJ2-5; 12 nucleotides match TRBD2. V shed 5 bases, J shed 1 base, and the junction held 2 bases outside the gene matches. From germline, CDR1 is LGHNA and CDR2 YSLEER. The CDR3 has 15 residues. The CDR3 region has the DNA TGCGCCAGCAGCATGGGACTAGCGGGCCAAGAGACCCAGTACTTC. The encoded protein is CASSMGLAGQETQYF.

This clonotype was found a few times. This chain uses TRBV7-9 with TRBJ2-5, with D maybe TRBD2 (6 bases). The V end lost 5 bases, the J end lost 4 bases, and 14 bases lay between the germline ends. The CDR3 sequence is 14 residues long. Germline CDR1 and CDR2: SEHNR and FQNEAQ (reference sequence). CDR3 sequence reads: CASSTSGVGETQYF. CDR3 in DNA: TGTGCCAGCAGCACGTCGGGGGTTGGAGAGACCCAGTACTTC.

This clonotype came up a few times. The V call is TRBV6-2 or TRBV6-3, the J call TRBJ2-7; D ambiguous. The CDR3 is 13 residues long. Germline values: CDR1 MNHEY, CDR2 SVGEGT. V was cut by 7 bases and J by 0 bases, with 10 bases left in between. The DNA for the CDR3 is TGTGCCAGCATTGACAAGAGCTCCTACGAGCAGTACGTC. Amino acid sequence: CASIDKSSYEQYV.

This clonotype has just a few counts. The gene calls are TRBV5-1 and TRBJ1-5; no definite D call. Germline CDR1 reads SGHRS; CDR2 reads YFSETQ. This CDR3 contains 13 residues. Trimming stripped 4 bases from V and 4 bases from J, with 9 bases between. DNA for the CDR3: TGCGCCAGCAGCCGGGAACCAAATCAGCCCCAGCATTTT. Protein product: CASSREPNQPQHF.

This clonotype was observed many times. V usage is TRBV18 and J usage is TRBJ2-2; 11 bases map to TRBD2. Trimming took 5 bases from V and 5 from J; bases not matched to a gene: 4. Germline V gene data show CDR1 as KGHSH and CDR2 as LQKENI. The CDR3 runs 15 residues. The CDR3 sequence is CASSGTSGRTGELFF. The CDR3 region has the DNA TGTGCCAGCTCAGGGACTAGCGGACGAACCGGGGAGCTGTTTTTT.